The table lists the clone carrying this TCR beta chain with a few counts. No antigen is known for it. Germline and genes: mouse. The CDR3 is cut off 4 residues early in the read; its end comes from the germline J gene. This CDR3 region has 13 residues. From germline, CDR1 is NNHNN and CDR2 SYGAGS (reference sequence). TCR sequencing used cDNA made by reverse transcription of extracted RNA. Method: immunoSEQ multiplex PCR; TCRdb's copy keeps in-frame clones and lacks some. Captured here are 90,000 to 130,000 clones, none seen once; the top ten comprise roughly a fifth. These data are taken from a study of CD8+ T cells in alopecia areata. Study results and limitations: Patients shared TCRs less clearly than mice did, possibly owing to HLA. Among the cells sequenced in scalp samples are also the resident alphabeta T cells of normal skin.

This clonotype was obtained from a C3H/HeJ mouse with alopecia areata. Mouse strain MHC haplotype: H2-k. The chain couples TRBV13-2 to TRBJ1-4, with TRBD1 matching 10 bases. Sequenced material: lesional skin. The CDR3 bases that were read are TGTGCCAGCGGTGGGACAGGGGGCGAA. Its translation is CASGGTGGE. In full, the CDR3 reads CASGGTGGERLFF.